Listed here are 26 T cell receptor beta chains from one sample, sequenced in a study of control samples from healthy donors and cancer patients. Sequencing was performed with immunoSEQ multiplex PCR; in TCRdb, only in-frame clones are kept and a portion is missing. Of about 75,000 clones detected, 85% to 95% appear once; the ten largest clones hold more than 5.5%. Sequencing was carried out using blood. These receptor sequences come from a woman between 40 and 50 years old in good health.

V usage is TRBV9 and J usage is TRBJ2-1; 9 bases align to TRBD2. The junction had 5 bases not matched to a gene; V was cut back by 0 bases and J by 7 bases. CDR3 length: 15 residues. Germline values: CDR1 SGDLS, CDR2 YYNGEE. CDR3 sequence: CASSVGGGGDNEQFF. The CDR3 bases are TGTGCCAGCAGCGTAGGCGGGGGGGGTGATAATGAGCAGTTCTTC.

This chain connects TRBV10-3 to TRBJ2-2; the D gene is possibly TRBD1 (6 bases). The V gene's germline CDR1 is ENHRY and CDR2 SYGVKD. CDR3 length: 15 amino acids. Trimming removed 8 bases from V and 0 bases from J, with 13 bases in between. The chain's CDR3 is CAISRQDANTGELFF. CDR3 nucleotide sequence: TGTGCCATCTCCCGACAGGATGCGAACACCGGGGAGCTGTTTTTT.

The chain is built from TRBV9 and TRBJ1-1, with D perhaps TRBD1 (6 bases). Germline CDR1 and CDR2: SGDLS and YYNGEE. The CDR3 totals 14 residues. Deletions cut 4 bases from V and 1 base from J, with 11 bases between. Written as DNA, the CDR3 is TGTGCCAGCAGCCCCGCGACAGGGAACACTGAAGCTTTCTTT. Encoded protein: CASSPATGNTEAFF.

V and J are TRBV27 and TRBJ1-5; D is undetermined. CDR1 is MNHEY, CDR2 SMNVEV, per germline (reference sequence). CDR3 size: 15 residues. V shed 5 bases and J shed 6 bases, with 17 bases lying between them. CDR3 loop: CASSRDPGPFQPQHF. The CDR3 nucleotides are TGTGCCAGCAGTAGAGACCCCGGGCCATTTCAGCCCCAGCATTTT.

The V call is TRBV2, the J call TRBJ1-3, with a tentative D call TRBD1 (5 bases). The CDR3 runs to 14 residues. Germline assignment: CDR1 SNHLY and CDR2 FYNNEI. V shed 4 bases and J shed 2 bases, with 9 bases lying between them. The CDR3 region is CASSAGGTGNTIYF. The DNA for the CDR3 is TGTGCCAGCAGTGCCGGGGGAACTGGAAACACCATATATTTT.

The chain carries TRBV5-4 and TRBJ2-1, with 8 bases matching TRBD2. The CDR3 loop spans 16 amino acids. With V trimmed by 5 bases and J by 0 bases, 7 bases remained unmatched. Per germline, CDR1 SGHNT and CDR2 YYREEE (reference sequence). DNA for the CDR3: TGTGCCAGCAGACCCGAACTAGCGGTCTCCTACAATGAGCAGTTCTTC. Protein sequence: CASRPELAVSYNEQFF. Full variable domain (remainder filled in from reference TRBV5-4 and TRBJ2-1): ETGVTQSPTHLIKTRGQQVTLRCSSQSGHNTVSWYQQALGQGPQFIFQYYREEENGRGNFPPRFSGLQFPNYSSELNVNALELDDSALYLCASRPELAVSYNEQFFGPGTRLTVL.

The chain employs TRBV5-4 and TRBJ1-1, with 7 bases aligning to TRBD1. The CDR3 spans 15 residues. J gave up 4 bases and V 3 bases, and 9 bases lay outside the gene matches. Per germline, CDR1 SGHNT and CDR2 YYREEE (reference sequence). Written as DNA, the CDR3 is TGTGCCAGCAGCTGGCCAGGGGGGGGTGTCACTGAAGCTTTCTTT. The encoded protein is CASSWPGGGVTEAFF. Full variable domain (missing parts from reference TRBV5-4 and TRBJ1-1): ETGVTQSPTHLIKTRGQQVTLRCSSQSGHNTVSWYQQALGQGPQFIFQYYREEENGRGNFPPRFSGLQFPNYSSELNVNALELDDSALYLCASSWPGGGVTEAFFGQGTRLTVV.

This clone was picked up a small number of times. The J gene is TRBJ2-1, the V gene TRBV6-4; 9 bases are shared with TRBD1. Germline trimming cut 5 bases from V and 8 bases from J; bases unmatched to any gene: 7. Germline CDR1 MRHNA, CDR2 SNTAGT. The CDR3 loop spans 14 amino acids. Written as DNA, the CDR3 is TGTGCCAGCAGTCGGGACAGGGACATCGATGAGCAGTTCTTC. Translated: CASSRDRDIDEQFF.

V is TRBV18 and J is TRBJ1-2, with a tentative D call TRBD1 (6 bases). This CDR3 is 14 amino acids long. Germline V lookup: CDR1 KGHSH, CDR2 LQKENI. V gave up 5 bases and J gave up 2 bases, with 12 bases separating them. CDR3 residues: CASSMEGGNYGYTF. CDR3 in DNA: TGTGCCAGCTCAATGGAAGGGGGGAACTATGGCTACACCTTC.

V is TRBV6-5 and J is TRBJ1-4, with 10 bases lining up with TRBD1. The CDR3 totals 14 residues. With 7 bases clipped from V and 7 bases from J, the junction kept 6 bases outside the gene matches. CDR1 is MNHEY and CDR2 is SVGAGI in the germline V gene. Here the CDR3 DNA reads TGTGCCAGCACCTCGACAGGGGGCCTTGAAAAACTGTTTTTT. This encodes CASTSTGGLEKLFF.

The rearrangement links TRBV19 to TRBJ2-7; D might be TRBD1 (6 bases). This CDR3 is 16 amino acids long. Trimming pared 5 bases from V and 1 base from J, leaving 18 bases between. Germline lookup yields CDR1 LNHDA and CDR2 SQIVND (reference sequence). In DNA form, the CDR3 reads TGTGCCAGTAGTCCTCGGACAGTGCGTTTATCCTACGAGCAGTACTTC. Encoded protein: CASSPRTVRLSYEQYF. The full variable domain, rest sourced from reference TRBV19 and TRBJ2-7, is DGGITQSPKYLFRKEGQNVTLSCEQNLNHDAMYWYRQDPGQGLRLIYYSQIVNDFQKGDIAEGYSVSREKKESFPLTVTSAQKNPTAFYLCASSPRTVRLSYEQYFGPGTRLTVT.

This chain links TRBV19 with TRBJ1-5; D uncertain. The germline V gene encodes CDR1 LNHDA and CDR2 SQIVND (reference sequence). V dropped 6 bases and J dropped 0 bases, with 9 bases sitting between them. This CDR3 spans 14 amino acids. CDR3 bases: TGTGCCAGTAGACAGCCCTATAGCAATCAGCCCCAGCATTTT. The encoded protein is CASRQPYSNQPQHF.

V gene TRBV11-1 combines with J gene TRBJ1-1; D uncertain. Deletions cut 8 bases from V and 1 base from J, with 5 bases between. Germline V gene sequence: CDR1 SGHAT, CDR2 FQDESV (reference sequence). The CDR3 loop spans 11 amino acids. The CDR3 nucleotides are TGTGCCAGCGGGCAGAACACTGAAGCTTTCTTT. It encodes CASGQNTEAFF.

The chain uses TRBV13 and TRBJ1-2; TRBD1 agrees at 7 bases. The V and J ends lost 9 bases and 4 bases, in that order; junction bases with no gene match: 8. The CDR3 is made up of 13 amino acids. Germline CDR1 reads PRHDT; CDR2 reads FYEKMQ (reference sequence). The CDR3 nucleotides read TGTGCCAGAGTCGACAGGGAGTTCTATGGCTACACCTTC. It translates to CARVDREFYGYTF. Variable domain in full (rest from reference TRBV13 and TRBJ1-2): AAGVIQSPRHLIKEKRETATLKCYPIPRHDTVYWYQQGPGQDPQFLISFYEKMQSDKGSIPDRFSAQQFSDYHSELNMSSLELGDSALYFCARVDREFYGYTFGSGTRLTVV.

This sequence joins TRBV6-5 and TRBJ1-5, with D uncertain. Per germline, CDR1 MNHEY and CDR2 SVGAGI. CDR3 size: 12 residues. Trimming cost V 10 bases and J 6 bases, with 13 bases left between them. CDR3 DNA: TGTGCCATCCAAATAGTCGGTCAGCCCCAGCATTTT. This translates into CAIQIVGQPQHF.

By proportion, this clone is medium-sized (0.01 to 0.1%). The J gene is TRBJ2-6, the V gene TRBV6-5; tentatively, D is TRBD1 (5 bases). This CDR3 is built from 15 residues. Germline CDR1 reads MNHEY; CDR2 reads SVGAGI. The V end was cut by 6 bases, the J end by 0 bases, with 9 bases between. CDR3 nucleotides: TGTGCCAGCAGCCAAGGGGTCTCTGGGGCCAACGTCCTGACTTTC. Protein product: CASSQGVSGANVLTF.

This clone was seen only once. The chain joins TRBV27 to TRBJ1-2; D is undetermined. CDR3 length equals 13 residues. Germline V gives CDR1 MNHEY, CDR2 SMNVEV (reference sequence). V lost 0 bases to trimming and J lost 7 bases, with 9 bases between them. The CDR3 region has the DNA TGTGCCAGCAGTTTATCGACGCAAGGTGGCTACACCTTC. It encodes CASSLSTQGGYTF.

The J gene is TRBJ2-3, the V gene TRBV24-1; 11 bases are a match to TRBD2. Per the germline V gene, CDR1 is KGHDR and CDR2 is SFDVKD. Trimming removed 4 bases from V and 4 bases from J; junction bases left unmatched: 9. CDR3 length: 17 amino acids. CDR3 sequence reads: CATSEPGLAGQPDTQYF. CDR3 in DNA: TGTGCCACCAGTGAACCCGGACTAGCGGGTCAACCAGATACGCAGTATTTT.

CDR3 protein: CASGRTSAVGYTF. Written as DNA, the CDR3 is TGTGCTAGTGGTCGAACATCAGCGGTTGGCTACACCTTC. This sequence joins TRBV12-5 and TRBJ1-2; D unclear. Germline assignment: CDR1 LGHNT and CDR2 FRNRAP. This CDR3 spans 13 amino acids. The V and J ends lost 5 bases and 7 bases respectively, with 14 bases between them. Drawing the rest from reference TRBV12-5 and TRBJ1-2, the complete variable domain is DARVTQTPRHKVTEMGQEVTMRCQPILGHNTVFWYRQTMMQGLELLAYFRNRAPLDDSGMPKDRFSAEMPDATLATLKIQPSEPRDSAVYFCASGRTSAVGYTFGSGTRLTVV.

The chain carries TRBV29-1 and TRBJ2-4, with 8 bases matching TRBD2. The V gene's germline CDR1 is SQVTM and CDR2 ANQGSEA. The length of the CDR3 is 16 residues. V lost 4 bases and J lost 4; bases outside the gene matches: 12. The CDR3 nucleotides read TGCAGCGTTGTATTACTCAGCGGGGGCTCAAAAAACATTCAGTACTTC. This encodes CSVVLLSGGSKNIQYF.

The chain carries TRBV29-1 and TRBJ2-7; 8 bases line up with TRBD1. Germline values: CDR1 SQVTM, CDR2 ANQGSEA. The CDR3 is 13 residues long. V shed 7 bases and J 3 bases; nucleotides not matched to a gene: 8. This chain's CDR3 is CSAIGTGDYEQYF. The CDR3 region has the DNA TGCAGCGCCATAGGGACAGGTGACTACGAGCAGTACTTC.

V gene TRBV5-4 combines with J gene TRBJ1-4; D is undetermined. The germline V gene has CDR1 SGHNT and CDR2 YYREEE (reference sequence). This CDR3 is built from 14 residues. The ends were cut back, 2 bases at V and 8 bases at J, with 13 bases in the middle. The CDR3 loop is CASSLDIGMEKLFF. CDR3 DNA sequence: TGTGCCAGCAGCTTAGATATCGGAATGGAAAAACTGTTTTTT.

The chain joins TRBV9 to TRBJ1-4; TRBD1 might be the D (5 bases). V lost 0 bases and J lost 3, with 9 bases in between. Per germline, CDR1 SGDLS and CDR2 YYNGEE. This CDR3 is built from 15 residues. CDR3 DNA sequence: TGTGCCAGCAGCGTAGAAGGGGTATCTAATGAAAAACTGTTTTTT. Translating gives CASSVEGVSNEKLFF.

The gene calls are TRBV6-2 or TRBV6-3 and TRBJ1-1; D may be TRBD1 (5 bases). The CDR3 runs 15 residues. CDR1 and CDR2 (germline): MNHEY, SVGEGT. V lost 5 bases, J lost 0 bases, and 13 bases lay in between. As DNA, the CDR3 is TGTGCCAGCAGTAATGCAGGGCCGTTGAACACTGAAGCTTTCTTT. Amino acid sequence: CASSNAGPLNTEAFF.

The rearrangement links TRBV6-4 to TRBJ2-3, with D maybe TRBD2 (6 bases). The CDR3 has 15 amino acids. Trimming removed 2 bases at V and 4 bases at J, with 13 bases between. CDR1 and CDR2 (germline): MRHNA, SNTAGT. The CDR3 sequence: CASSDGQGGADTQYF. CDR3 DNA: TGTGCCAGCAGTGACGGCCAGGGAGGCGCAGATACGCAGTATTTT.

The chain links TRBV7-9 to TRBJ1-1, with TRBD1 as a possible D gene (5 bases). The CDR3 is 13 residues long. Germline V lookup: CDR1 SEHNR, CDR2 FQNEAQ (reference sequence). The V end was cut by 10 bases, the J end by 0 bases, with 12 bases between. DNA of the CDR3: TGTGCCATTACCAGGGCCATGAACACTGAAGCTTTCTTT. It specifies CAITRAMNTEAFF.